The 12 T cell receptor beta chains below all came from one sample that was sequenced in a study of blood T cell repertoires in COVID-19 (dated by TCRdb to about 2020). The library was obtained by the immunoSEQ multiplex PCR assay. In TCRdb, the immuneACCESS table is reduced to in-frame sequences with V and J assigned. These tables do not hold every clone; where another copy was compared, an unresolved V gene accounts for under half, and the others remain unexplained. This sample lists about 74,000 clones; roughly 88% were detected once. 1.5% to 2.5% of the sample rests with the top ten. Sequencing was performed on peripheral blood. The receptors were sampled from a woman older than 75 with active or convalescent COVID-19.

The J gene is TRBJ1-5, the V gene TRBV4-1; D is ambiguous. Germline V gene data show CDR1 as MGHRA and CDR2 as YSYEKL. This CDR3 comprises 13 residues. V dropped 5 bases and J dropped 3 bases, with 8 bases sitting between them. The CDR3 region is CASSVEFNQPQHF. The CDR3 coding sequence is TGCGCCAGCAGCGTAGAGTTCAATCAGCCCCAGCATTTT.

The chain has TRBV6-5 and TRBJ2-3; TRBD2 agrees at 7 bases. The trim removed 2 bases at V and 6 bases at J, leaving 8 bases unmatched. Germline values: CDR1 MNHEY, CDR2 SVGAGI. This CDR3 spans 15 amino acids. The CDR3 loop is CASSYTSARQDTQYF. The DNA for the CDR3 is TGTGCCAGCAGTTACACTAGCGCGCGGCAGGATACGCAGTATTTT.

CDR3 nucleotide sequence: TGTGCCAGCAGCTTTAACAGGGGGCCCTTGGGAGATACGCAGTATTTT. Its translation is CASSFNRGPLGDTQYF. The chain employs TRBV9 and TRBJ2-3; 9 bases are shared with TRBD1. Per germline, CDR1 SGDLS and CDR2 YYNGEE. The V and J ends lost 4 bases and 5 bases, in that order; junction bases with no gene match: 11. This CDR3 contains 16 residues.

This rearrangement joins TRBV3-1 (or the pseudogene TRBV3-2) to TRBJ1-1, with D unresolved. V shed 0 bases and J shed 0 bases, with 8 bases lying between them. CDR1 is LGHDT and CDR2 is YNNKEL in the germline V gene (reference sequence). This CDR3 has 15 residues. The CDR3, as DNA: TGTGCCAGCAGCCAAGATCTAACCATGAACACTGAAGCTTTCTTT. This translates into CASSQDLTMNTEAFF.

This clone was seen only once. The chain recombines TRBV11-3 with TRBJ2-2, with 8 bases that match TRBD1. With V trimmed by 1 base and J by 2 bases, 3 bases remained unmatched. The CDR3 runs to 16 residues. From germline, CDR1 is SGHNT and CDR2 YENEEA. CDR3 nucleotide sequence: TGTGCCAGCAGCTTAGGTGGACAGGGAAACACCGGGGAGCTGTTTTTT. Its translation: CASSLGGQGNTGELFF.

This sequence joins TRBV7-3 and TRBJ1-1; D may be TRBD1 (5 bases). This CDR3 has 13 amino acids. Trimming stripped 0 bases from V and 8 bases from J, with 10 bases between. The germline V gene has CDR1 SGHTA and CDR2 FQGTGA. The CDR3 nucleotides read TGTGCCAGCAGCTTAACTGCGGGACTAGAAGCTTTCTTT. This sequence encodes CASSLTAGLEAFF.

This sequence joins TRBV29-1 and TRBJ1-1, with D possibly matching TRBD1 (5 bases). Trimming left V 6 bases short and J 3 bases short, with 14 bases between. The length of the CDR3 is 13 residues. Germline assignment: CDR1 SQVTM and CDR2 ANQGSEA. DNA for the CDR3: TGCAGCGTCCAGAGGATAGGGGACACTGAAGCTTTCTTT. This encodes CSVQRIGDTEAFF. Together with reference TRBV29-1 and TRBJ1-1, the CDR3 gives the full variable domain: SAVISQKPSRDICQRGTSLTIQCQVDSQVTMMFWYRQQPGQSLTLIATANQGSEATYESGFVIDKFPISRPNLTFSTLTVSNMSPEDSSIYLCSVQRIGDTEAFFGQGTRLTVV.

This clone was observed a handful of times. This chain joins TRBV5-4 and TRBJ2-2; 9 nucleotides line up with TRBD1. Unmatched junction bases numbered 8, after V lost 9 bases and J lost 2 bases. Per the germline V gene, CDR1 is SGHNT and CDR2 is YYREEE (reference sequence). The CDR3 contains 15 residues. CDR3 DNA: TGTGCCACAAAGGGGACAGGGATTAACACCGGGGAGCTGTTTTTT. Residues: CATKGTGINTGELFF. The full variable domain, its missing parts supplied by reference TRBV5-4 and TRBJ2-2, is ETGVTQSPTHLIKTRGQQVTLRCSSQSGHNTVSWYQQALGQGPQFIFQYYREEENGRGNFPPRFSGLQFPNYSSELNVNALELDDSALYLCATKGTGINTGELFFGEGSRLTVL.

This chain uses TRBV7-2 with TRBJ2-7; 8 bases align to TRBD1. J gave up 6 bases and V 5 bases, and 3 bases lay outside the gene matches. This CDR3 comprises 12 residues. Germline V gene data show CDR1 as SGHTA and CDR2 as FQGNSA. The CDR3 loop reads CASSPGTGEQYF. In DNA form, the CDR3 reads TGTGCCAGCAGCCCAGGGACAGGCGAGCAGTACTTC.

The chain has TRBV14 and TRBJ1-4; 7 bases match TRBD1. The CDR3 loop spans 13 amino acids. V shed 3 bases, J shed 8 bases, and the junction held 3 bases outside the gene matches. Germline lookup yields CDR1 SGHDN and CDR2 FVKESK. The CDR3 DNA reads as TGTGCCAGCAGCCAGCTCAGGGGGGAAAAACTGTTTTTT. Translated, it gives CASSQLRGEKLFF.

V and J are TRBV19 and TRBJ2-4; no reliable D call. Trimming removed 3 bases at V and 5 bases at J, with 11 bases between. The CDR3 spans 14 residues. Looked up from germline, CDR1 is LNHDA and CDR2 is SQIVND (reference sequence). The CDR3 sequence is CASSINGFQNIQYF. CDR3 in DNA: TGTGCCAGTAGTATCAACGGGTTTCAAAACATTCAGTACTTC.

The CDR3 DNA reads as TGTGCCAGCTCACCGAGCGGGGGGTCCAGTGAGCAGTTCTTC. Amino acids: CASSPSGGSSEQFF. The chain recombines TRBV18 with TRBJ2-1, with 9 positions matching TRBD2. CDR3 size: 14 residues. Germline CDR1 reads KGHSH; CDR2 reads LQKENI. The V gene end was trimmed by 3 bases and the J gene end by 9 bases; junction bases not matched to a gene: 6.